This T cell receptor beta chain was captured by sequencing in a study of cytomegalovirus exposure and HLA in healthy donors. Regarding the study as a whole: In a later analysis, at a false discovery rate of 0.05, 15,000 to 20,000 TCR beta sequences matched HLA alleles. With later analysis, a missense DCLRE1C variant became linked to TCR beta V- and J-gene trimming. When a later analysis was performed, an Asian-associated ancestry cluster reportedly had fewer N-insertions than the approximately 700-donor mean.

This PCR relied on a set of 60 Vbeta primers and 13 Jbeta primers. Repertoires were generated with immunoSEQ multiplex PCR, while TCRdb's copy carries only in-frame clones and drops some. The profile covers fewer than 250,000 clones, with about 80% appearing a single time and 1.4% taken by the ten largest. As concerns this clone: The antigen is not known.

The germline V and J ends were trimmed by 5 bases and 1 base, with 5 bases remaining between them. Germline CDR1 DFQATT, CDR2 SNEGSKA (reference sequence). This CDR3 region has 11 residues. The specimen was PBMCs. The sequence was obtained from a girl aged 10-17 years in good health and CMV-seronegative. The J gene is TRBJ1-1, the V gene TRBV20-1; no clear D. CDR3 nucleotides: TGCAGTGCTCCGGGGAACACTGAAGCTTTCTTT. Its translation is CSAPGNTEAFF.